The present TCR beta chain was sequenced within a study of OX40 agonist ivuxolimab in advanced cancers. Study in general: It was permissible to have had prior anti-PD-1, anti-PD-L1 or anti-CTLA-4 therapy, and more than 30% had some. Study conclusions and caveats: In general, CD8+ T cells held more expanded clones than CD4+ did, on average. At doses 0.1 to 3.0 mg/kg, CD4+ and CD8+ clones expanded.

The CDR3 is 12 amino acids. Germline V gives CDR1 LNHDA, CDR2 SQIVND (reference sequence). V gave up 5 bases and J gave up 15 bases, with 17 bases separating them. In its sample, this clone was seen once. Its antigen remains unknown. Using immunoSEQ multiplex PCR, the repertoire was profiled, and TCRdb retains in-frame clones only, with some absent. The repertoire includes around 69,000 clones, around nine tenths of them detected once, and about 2.5% sits in the top ten. The rearrangement links TRBV19 to TRBJ1-5; weak D call: TRBD1 (6 bases). This receptor was identified in an adult with an advanced solid tumor such as melanoma, head and neck, liver or kidney cancer. The sample consisted of CD4+ or CD8+ T cells sorted from blood, taken in a trial of the OX40 agonist ivuxolimab. The CDR3 DNA reads as TGTGCCAGTAGTCCCAGCTGGGGGGGCCTGCATTTT. Its protein product is CASSPSWGGLHF.